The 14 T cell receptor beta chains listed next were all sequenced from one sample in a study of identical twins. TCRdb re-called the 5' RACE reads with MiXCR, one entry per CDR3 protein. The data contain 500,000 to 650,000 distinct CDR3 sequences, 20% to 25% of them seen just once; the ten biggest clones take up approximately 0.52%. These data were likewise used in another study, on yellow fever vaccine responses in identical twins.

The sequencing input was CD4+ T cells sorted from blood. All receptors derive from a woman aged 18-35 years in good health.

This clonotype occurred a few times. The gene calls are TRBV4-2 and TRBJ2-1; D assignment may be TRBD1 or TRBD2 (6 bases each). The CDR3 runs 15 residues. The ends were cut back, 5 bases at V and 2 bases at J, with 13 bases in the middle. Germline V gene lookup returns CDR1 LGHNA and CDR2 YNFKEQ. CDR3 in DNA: TGTGCCAGCAGCTCCGGGGGCATGCCCTACAATGAGCAGTTCTTC. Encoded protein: CASSSGGMPYNEQFF.

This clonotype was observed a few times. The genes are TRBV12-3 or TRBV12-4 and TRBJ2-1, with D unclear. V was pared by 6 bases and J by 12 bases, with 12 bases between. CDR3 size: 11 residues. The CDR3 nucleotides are TGTGCCAGCAGCAAAATCGACACGCAGTTCTTC. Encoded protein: CASSKIDTQFF.

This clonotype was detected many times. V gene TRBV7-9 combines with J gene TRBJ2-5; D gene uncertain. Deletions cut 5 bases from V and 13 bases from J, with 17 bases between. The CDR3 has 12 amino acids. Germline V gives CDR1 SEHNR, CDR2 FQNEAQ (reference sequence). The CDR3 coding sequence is TGTGCCAGCAGCCTCATAGTGGGAATCCCGTACTTC. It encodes CASSLIVGIPYF.

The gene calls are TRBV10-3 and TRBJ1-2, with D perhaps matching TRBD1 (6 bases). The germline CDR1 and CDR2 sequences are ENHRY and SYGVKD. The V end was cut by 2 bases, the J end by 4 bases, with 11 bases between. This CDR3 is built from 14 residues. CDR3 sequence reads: CAISEMRGGYGYTF. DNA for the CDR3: TGTGCCATCAGTGAGATGAGGGGGGGCTATGGCTACACCTTC.

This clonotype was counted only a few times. CDR3 region: CASSLGRGGREEQFF. The CDR3 DNA reads as TGTGCCAGCAGTTTAGGCCGCGGCGGGCGGGAGGAGCAGTTCTTC. The rearrangement uses TRBV12-3 or TRBV12-4 and TRBJ2-1; TRBD2 matches at 7 bases. The CDR3 totals 15 residues. Losses at the gene ends were 1 base for V and 10 bases for J; bases not matched to a gene: 10.

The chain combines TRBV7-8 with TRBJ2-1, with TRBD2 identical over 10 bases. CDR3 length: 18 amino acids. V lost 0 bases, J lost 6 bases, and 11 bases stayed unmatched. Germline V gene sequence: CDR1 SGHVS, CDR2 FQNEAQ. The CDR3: CASSLALFRTSGSNEQFF. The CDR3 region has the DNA TGTGCCAGCAGCTTAGCGCTTTTTAGGACTAGCGGTTCCAATGAGCAGTTCTTC.

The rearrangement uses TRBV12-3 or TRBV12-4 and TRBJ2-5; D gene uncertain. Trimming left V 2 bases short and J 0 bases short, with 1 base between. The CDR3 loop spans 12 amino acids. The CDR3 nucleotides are TGTGCCAGCAGTTTACACCAAGAGACCCAGTACTTC. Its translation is CASSLHQETQYF.

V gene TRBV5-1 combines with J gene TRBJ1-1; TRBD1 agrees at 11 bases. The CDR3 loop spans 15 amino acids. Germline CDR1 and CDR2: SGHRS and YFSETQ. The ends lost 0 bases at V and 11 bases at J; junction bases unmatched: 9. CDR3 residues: CASSLGRTGGALAFF. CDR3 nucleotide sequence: TGCGCCAGCAGCTTGGGGAGGACAGGGGGCGCTTTGGCTTTCTTT.

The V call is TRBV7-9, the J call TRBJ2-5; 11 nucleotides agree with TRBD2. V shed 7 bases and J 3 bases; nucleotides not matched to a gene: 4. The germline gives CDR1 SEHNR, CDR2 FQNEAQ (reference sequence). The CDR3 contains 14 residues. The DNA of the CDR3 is TGTGCCAGCACCGGGGGACTAGCGGAAGAGACCCAGTACTTC. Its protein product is CASTGGLAEETQYF.

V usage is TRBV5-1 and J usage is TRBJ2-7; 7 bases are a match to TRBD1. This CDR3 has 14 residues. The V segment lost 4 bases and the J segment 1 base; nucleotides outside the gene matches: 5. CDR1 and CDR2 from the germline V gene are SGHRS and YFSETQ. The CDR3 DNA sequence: TGCGCCAGCAGCCTGCAGACAGGGTCCTACGAGCAGTACGTC. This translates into CASSLQTGSYEQYV.

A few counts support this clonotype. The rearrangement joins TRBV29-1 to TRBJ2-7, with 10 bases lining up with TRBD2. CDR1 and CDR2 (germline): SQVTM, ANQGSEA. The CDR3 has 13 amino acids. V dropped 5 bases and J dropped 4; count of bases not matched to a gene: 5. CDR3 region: CSVSSGSAYEQYF. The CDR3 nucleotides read TGCAGCGTTTCTAGCGGGAGTGCTTACGAGCAGTACTTC.

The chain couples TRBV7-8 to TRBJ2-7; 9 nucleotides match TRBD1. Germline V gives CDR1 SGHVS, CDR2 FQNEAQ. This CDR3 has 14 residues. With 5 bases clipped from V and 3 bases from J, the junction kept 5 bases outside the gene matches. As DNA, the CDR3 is TGTGCCAGCAGCCGGGACAGGGACAACTACGAGCAGTACGTC. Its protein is CASSRDRDNYEQYV.

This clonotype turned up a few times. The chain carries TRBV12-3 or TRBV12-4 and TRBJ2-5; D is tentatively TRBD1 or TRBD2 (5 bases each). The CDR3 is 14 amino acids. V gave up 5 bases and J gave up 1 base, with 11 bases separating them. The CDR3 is CASSNRDGQETQYF. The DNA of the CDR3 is TGTGCCAGCAGTAACCGGGACGGCCAAGAGACCCAGTACTTC.

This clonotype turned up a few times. CDR3 coding DNA: TGCAGCGCCGGGCTGTCTGAAGCTTTCTTT. Protein: CSAGLSEAFF. The chain is built from TRBV29-1 and TRBJ1-1, with D hard to call. The CDR3 is made up of 10 amino acids. Germline-derived CDR1 and CDR2 are SQVTM and ANQGSEA. V was pared by 7 bases and J by 6 bases, with 9 bases between.